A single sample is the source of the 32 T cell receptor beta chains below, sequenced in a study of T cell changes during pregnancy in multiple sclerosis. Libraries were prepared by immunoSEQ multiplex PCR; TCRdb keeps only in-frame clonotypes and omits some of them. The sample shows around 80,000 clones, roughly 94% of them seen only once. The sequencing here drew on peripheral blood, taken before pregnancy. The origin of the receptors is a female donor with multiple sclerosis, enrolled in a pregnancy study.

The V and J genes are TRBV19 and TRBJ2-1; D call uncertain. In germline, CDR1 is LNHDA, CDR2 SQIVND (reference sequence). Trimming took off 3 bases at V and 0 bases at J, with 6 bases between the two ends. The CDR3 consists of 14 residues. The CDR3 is CASSMWSSYNEQFF. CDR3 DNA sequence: TGTGCCAGTAGTATGTGGAGCTCCTACAATGAGCAGTTCTTC.

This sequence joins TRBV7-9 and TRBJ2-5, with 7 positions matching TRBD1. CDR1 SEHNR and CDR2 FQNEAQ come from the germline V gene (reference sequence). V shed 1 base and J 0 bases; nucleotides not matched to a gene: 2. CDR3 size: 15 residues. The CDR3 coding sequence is TGTGCCAGCAGCTTAGACAGGGGAAACCAAGAGACCCAGTACTTC. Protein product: CASSLDRGNQETQYF.

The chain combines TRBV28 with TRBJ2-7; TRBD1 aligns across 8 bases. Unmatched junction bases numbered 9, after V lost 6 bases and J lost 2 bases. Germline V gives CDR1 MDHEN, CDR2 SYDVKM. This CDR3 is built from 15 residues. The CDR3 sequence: CASSFSDREAYEQYF. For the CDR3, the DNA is TGTGCCAGCAGCTTTTCGGACAGGGAGGCCTACGAGCAGTACTTC. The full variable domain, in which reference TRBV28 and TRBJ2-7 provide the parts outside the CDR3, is DVKVTQSSRYLVKRTGEKVFLECVQDMDHENMFWYRQDPGLGLRLIYFSYDVKMKEKGDIPEGYSVSREKKERFSLILESASTNQTSMYLCASSFSDREAYEQYFGPGTRLTVT.

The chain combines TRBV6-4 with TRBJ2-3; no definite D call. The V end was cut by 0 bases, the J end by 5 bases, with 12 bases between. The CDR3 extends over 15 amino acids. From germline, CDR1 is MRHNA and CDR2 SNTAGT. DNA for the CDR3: TGTGCCAGCAGTGACTCCTCCCTCCCGGGAGATACGCAGTATTTT. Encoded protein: CASSDSSLPGDTQYF.

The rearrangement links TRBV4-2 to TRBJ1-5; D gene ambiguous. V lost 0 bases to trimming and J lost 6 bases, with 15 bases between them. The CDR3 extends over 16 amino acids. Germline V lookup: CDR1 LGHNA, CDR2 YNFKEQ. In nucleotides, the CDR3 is TGTGCCAGCAGCCAAGATATCGGACTTAGGGCTCAGCCCCAGCATTTT. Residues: CASSQDIGLRAQPQHF.

CDR3: CASSVGTSGTELLYEQYF. The CDR3 DNA reads as TGTGCCAGCAGCGTCGGGACTAGCGGGACGGAGCTCCTCTACGAGCAGTACTTC. This rearrangement joins TRBV9 to TRBJ2-7; TRBD2 matches 13 bases. V shed 2 bases, J shed 3 bases, and the junction held 11 bases outside the gene matches. The germline V gene has CDR1 SGDLS and CDR2 YYNGEE. This CDR3 is 18 amino acids long.

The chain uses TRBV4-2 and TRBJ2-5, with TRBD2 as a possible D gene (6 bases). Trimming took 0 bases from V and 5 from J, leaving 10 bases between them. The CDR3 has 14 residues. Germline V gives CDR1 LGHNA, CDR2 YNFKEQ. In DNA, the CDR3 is TGTGCCAGCAGCCAAGATGTGGGGGGTGAGACCCAGTACTTC. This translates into CASSQDVGGETQYF.

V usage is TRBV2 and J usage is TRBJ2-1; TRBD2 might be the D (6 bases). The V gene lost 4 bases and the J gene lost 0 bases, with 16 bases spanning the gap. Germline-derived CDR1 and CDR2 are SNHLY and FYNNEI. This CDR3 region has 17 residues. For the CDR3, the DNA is TGTGCCAGCAGTGGGACACCGGGACTCGGCTCCTACAATGAGCAGTTCTTC. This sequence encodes CASSGTPGLGSYNEQFF.

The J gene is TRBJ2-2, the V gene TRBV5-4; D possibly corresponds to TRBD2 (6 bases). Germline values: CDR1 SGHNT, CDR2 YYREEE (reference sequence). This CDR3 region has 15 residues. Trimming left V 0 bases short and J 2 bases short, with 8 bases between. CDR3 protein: CASSLAGGNTGELFF. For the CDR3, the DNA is TGTGCCAGCAGCTTGGCCGGGGGAAACACCGGGGAGCTGTTTTTT.

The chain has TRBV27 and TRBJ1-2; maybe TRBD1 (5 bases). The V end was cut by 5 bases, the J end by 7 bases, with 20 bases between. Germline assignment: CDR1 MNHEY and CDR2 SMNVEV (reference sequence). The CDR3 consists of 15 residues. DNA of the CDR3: TGTGCCAGCAGTCTAGGGGTGGGGTCCCTCTCTGGCTACACCTTC. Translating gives CASSLGVGSLSGYTF.

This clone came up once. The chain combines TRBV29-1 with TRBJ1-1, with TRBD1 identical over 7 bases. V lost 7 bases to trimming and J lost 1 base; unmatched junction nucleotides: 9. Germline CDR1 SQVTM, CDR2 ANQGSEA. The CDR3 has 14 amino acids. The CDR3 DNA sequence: TGCAGCGGCACGGGACAGATACGGAACACTGAAGCTTTCTTT. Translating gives CSGTGQIRNTEAFF.

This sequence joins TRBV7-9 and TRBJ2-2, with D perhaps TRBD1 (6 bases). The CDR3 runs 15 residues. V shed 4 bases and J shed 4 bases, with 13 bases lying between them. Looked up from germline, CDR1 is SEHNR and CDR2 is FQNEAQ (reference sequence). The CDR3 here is CASSSYRVSTGELFF. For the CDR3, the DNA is TGTGCCAGCAGCTCCTACAGGGTTTCCACCGGGGAGCTGTTTTTT. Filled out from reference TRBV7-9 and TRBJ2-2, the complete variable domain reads DTGVSQNPRHKITKRGQNVTFRCDPISEHNRLYWYRQTLGQGPEFLTYFQNEAQLEKSRLLSDRFSAERPKGSFSTLEIQRTEQGDSAMYLCASSSYRVSTGELFFGEGSRLTVL.

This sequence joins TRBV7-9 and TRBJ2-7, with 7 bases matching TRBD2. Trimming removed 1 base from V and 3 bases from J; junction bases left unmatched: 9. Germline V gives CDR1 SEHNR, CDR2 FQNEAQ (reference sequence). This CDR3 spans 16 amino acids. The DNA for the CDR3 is TGTGCCAGCAGCTTAGGCGCCGGGGGGTCTGACTACGAGCAGTACTTC. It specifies CASSLGAGGSDYEQYF.

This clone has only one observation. CDR3 loop: CASSYQVAGVHEQFF. In DNA form, the CDR3 reads TGTGCCAGCAGTTACCAGGTAGCGGGAGTTCATGAGCAGTTCTTC. The J gene is TRBJ2-1, the V gene TRBV6-5, with TRBD2 matching over 9 bases. This CDR3 contains 15 residues. The V gene end was trimmed by 2 bases and the J gene end by 8 bases; junction bases not matched to a gene: 7. Germline V gene lookup returns CDR1 MNHEY and CDR2 SVGAGI.

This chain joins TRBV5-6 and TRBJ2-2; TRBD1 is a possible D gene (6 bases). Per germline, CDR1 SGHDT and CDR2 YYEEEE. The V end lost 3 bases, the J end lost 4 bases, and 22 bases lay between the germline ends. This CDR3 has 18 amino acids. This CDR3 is CASSSTTGQSFSTGELFF. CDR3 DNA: TGTGCCAGCAGCTCGACGACGGGACAATCCTTTAGCACCGGGGAGCTGTTTTTT.

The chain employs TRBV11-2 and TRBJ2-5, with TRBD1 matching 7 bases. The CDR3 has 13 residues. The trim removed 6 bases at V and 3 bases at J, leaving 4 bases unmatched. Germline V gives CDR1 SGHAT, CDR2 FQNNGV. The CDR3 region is CASSWTGEETQYF. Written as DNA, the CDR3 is TGTGCCAGCAGTTGGACAGGCGAAGAGACCCAGTACTTC. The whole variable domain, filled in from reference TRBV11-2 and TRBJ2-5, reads EAGVAQSPRYKIIEKRQSVAFWCNPISGHATLYWYQQILGQGPKLLIQFQNNGVVDDSQLPKDRFSAERLKGVDSTLKIQPAKLEDSAVYLCASSWTGEETQYFGPGTRLLVL.

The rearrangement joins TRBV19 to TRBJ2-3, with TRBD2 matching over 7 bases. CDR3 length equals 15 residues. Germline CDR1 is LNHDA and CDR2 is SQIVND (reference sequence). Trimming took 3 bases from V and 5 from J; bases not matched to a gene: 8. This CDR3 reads CASSMFTSAGDTQYF. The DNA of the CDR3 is TGTGCCAGTAGTATGTTCACTAGCGCGGGAGATACGCAGTATTTT. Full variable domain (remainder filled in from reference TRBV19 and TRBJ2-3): DGGITQSPKYLFRKEGQNVTLSCEQNLNHDAMYWYRQDPGQGLRLIYYSQIVNDFQKGDIAEGYSVSREKKESFPLTVTSAQKNPTAFYLCASSMFTSAGDTQYFGPGTRLTVL.

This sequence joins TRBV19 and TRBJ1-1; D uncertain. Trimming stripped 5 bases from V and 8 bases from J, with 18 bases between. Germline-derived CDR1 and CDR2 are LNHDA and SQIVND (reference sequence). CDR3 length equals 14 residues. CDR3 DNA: TGTGCCAGTAGTTTTGGGAGTGGCAGACCCGAAGCTTTCTTT. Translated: CASSFGSGRPEAFF.

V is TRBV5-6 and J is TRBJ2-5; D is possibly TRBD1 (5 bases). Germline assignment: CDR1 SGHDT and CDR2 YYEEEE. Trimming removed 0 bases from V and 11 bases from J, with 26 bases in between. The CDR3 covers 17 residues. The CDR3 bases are TGTGCCAGCAGCTTGGTAATTGGGGCAAGCCAGTACTTGGGGCAGTACTTC. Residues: CASSLVIGASQYLGQYF. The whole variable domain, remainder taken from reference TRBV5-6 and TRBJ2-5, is DAGVTQSPTHLIKTRGQQVTLRCSPKSGHDTVSWYQQALGQGPQFIFQYYEEEERQRGNFPDRFSGHQFPNYSSELNVNALLLGDSALYLCASSLVIGASQYLGQYFGPGTRLLVL.

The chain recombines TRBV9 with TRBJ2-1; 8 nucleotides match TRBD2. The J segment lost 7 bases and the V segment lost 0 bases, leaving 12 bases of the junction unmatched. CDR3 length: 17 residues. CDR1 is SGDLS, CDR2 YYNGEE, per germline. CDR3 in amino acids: CASSVGALAVPRNEQFF. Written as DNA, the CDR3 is TGTGCCAGCAGCGTAGGAGCACTAGCGGTACCTAGAAATGAGCAGTTCTTC. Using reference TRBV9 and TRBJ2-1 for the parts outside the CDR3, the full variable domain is DSGVTQTPKHLITATGQRVTLRCSPRSGDLSVYWYQQSLDQGLQFLIQYYNGEERAKGNILERFSAQQFPDLHSELNLSSLELGDSALYFCASSVGALAVPRNEQFFGPGTRLTVL.

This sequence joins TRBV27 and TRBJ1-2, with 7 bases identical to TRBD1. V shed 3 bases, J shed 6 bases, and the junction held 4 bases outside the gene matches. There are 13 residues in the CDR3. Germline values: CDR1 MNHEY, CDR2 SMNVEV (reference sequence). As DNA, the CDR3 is TGTGCCAGCAGTTTTGAGGGGGCGCATGGCTACACCTTC. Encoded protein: CASSFEGAHGYTF.

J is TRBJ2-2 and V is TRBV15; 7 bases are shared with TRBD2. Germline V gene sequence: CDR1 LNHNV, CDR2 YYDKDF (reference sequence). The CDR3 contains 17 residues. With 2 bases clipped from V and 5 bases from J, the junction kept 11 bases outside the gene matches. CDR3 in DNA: TGTGCCACCAGCAGACTGGTCGGGGTCGGGGGGACCGGGGAGCTGTTTTTT. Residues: CATSRLVGVGGTGELFF.

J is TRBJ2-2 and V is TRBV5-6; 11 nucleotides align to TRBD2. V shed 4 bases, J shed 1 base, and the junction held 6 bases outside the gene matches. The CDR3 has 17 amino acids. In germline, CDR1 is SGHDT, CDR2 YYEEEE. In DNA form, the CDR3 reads TGTGCCAGCAGCCCCGGGCTAGCGGGAGGGAACACCGGGGAGCTGTTTTTT. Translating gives CASSPGLAGGNTGELFF.

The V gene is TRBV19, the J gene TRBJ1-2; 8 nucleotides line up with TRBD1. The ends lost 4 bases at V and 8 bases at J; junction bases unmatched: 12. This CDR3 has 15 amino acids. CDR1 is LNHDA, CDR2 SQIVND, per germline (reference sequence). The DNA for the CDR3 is TGTGCCAGTAGTACGTACAGGGGGGAGTCAAGAGGCTACACCTTC. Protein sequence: CASSTYRGESRGYTF.

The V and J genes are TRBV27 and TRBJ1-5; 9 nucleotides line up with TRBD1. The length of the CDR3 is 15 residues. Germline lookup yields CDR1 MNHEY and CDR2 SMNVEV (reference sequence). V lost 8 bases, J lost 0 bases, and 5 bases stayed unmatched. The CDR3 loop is CASGRTGDSNQPQHF. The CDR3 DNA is TGTGCCAGCGGCCGGACAGGGGATAGCAATCAGCCCCAGCATTTT.

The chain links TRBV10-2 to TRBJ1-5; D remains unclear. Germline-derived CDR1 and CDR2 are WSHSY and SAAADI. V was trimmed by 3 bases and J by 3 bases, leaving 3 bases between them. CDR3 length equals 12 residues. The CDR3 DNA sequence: TGCGCCAGCAGTGACCTCAATCAGCCCCAGCATTTT. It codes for CASSDLNQPQHF.

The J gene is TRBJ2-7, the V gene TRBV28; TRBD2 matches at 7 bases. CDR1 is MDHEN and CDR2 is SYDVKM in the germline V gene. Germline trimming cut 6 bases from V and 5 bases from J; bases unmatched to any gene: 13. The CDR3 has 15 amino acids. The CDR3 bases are TGTGCCAGCAGCCCTGGGGGGGTTGTCGGCGACGAGCAGTACTTC. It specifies CASSPGGVVGDEQYF.

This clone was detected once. The chain's CDR3 is CASSPRDSYEQYF. The CDR3 DNA follows: TGCGCCAGCAGTCCCCGGGACTCCTACGAGCAGTACTTC. The V call is TRBV5-1, the J call TRBJ2-7; tentatively, D is TRBD2 (5 bases). Trimming cost V 5 bases and J 0 bases, with 9 bases left between them. The CDR3 sequence is 13 residues long. Germline CDR1 and CDR2: SGHRS and YFSETQ.

CDR3 amino acids: CASSFSTYNEQFF. The DNA for the CDR3 is TGTGCCAGCAGCTTTAGTACGTACAATGAGCAGTTCTTC. This rearrangement joins TRBV5-4 to TRBJ2-1; D ambiguous. This CDR3 spans 13 amino acids. Trimming left V 2 bases short and J 4 bases short, with 7 bases between. The germline V gene encodes CDR1 SGHNT and CDR2 YYREEE (reference sequence).

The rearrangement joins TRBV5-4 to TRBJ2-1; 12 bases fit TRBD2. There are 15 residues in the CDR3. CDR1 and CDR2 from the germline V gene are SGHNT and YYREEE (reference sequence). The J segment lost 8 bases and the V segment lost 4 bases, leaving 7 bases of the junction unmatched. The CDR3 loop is CASSTGLAGNYEQFF. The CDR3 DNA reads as TGTGCCAGCAGCACGGGACTAGCGGGTAACTATGAGCAGTTCTTC.

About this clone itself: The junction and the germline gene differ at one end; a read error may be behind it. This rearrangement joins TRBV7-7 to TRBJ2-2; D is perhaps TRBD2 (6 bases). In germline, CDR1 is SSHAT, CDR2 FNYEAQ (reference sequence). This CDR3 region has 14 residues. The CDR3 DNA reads TGTGCTAGCAGCTTAGGAGGGCGCACCGGGGAGCTGTTTTTT. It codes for CASSLGGRTGELFF.

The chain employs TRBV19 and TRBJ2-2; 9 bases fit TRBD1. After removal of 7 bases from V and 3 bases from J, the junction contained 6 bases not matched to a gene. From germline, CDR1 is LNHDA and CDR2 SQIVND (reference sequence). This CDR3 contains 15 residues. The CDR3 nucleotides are TGTGCCAGTAAGGTCGGACAGGGGTACACCGGGGAGCTGTTTTTT. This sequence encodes CASKVGQGYTGELFF.